One TCR beta chain is described in this entry. The repertoire was sequenced with immunoSEQ multiplex PCR; TCRdb's copy has only in-frame clones and lacks some. Of 330,000 or so clones listed, 67% are singletons. The data derive from a study of cytotoxic CD8 clonotypes in ibrutinib-treated CLL. This CDR3 region has 15 residues. Trimming removed 6 bases at V and 0 bases at J, with 12 bases between. Germline CDR1 reads MNHEY; CDR2 reads SMNVEV (reference sequence). The rearrangement joins TRBV27 to TRBJ2-1, with D uncertain. The specimen comprised PBMCs, sampled after 36 months of ibrutinib treatment. This TCR was sampled from a human donor with chronic lymphocytic leukemia. The chain's CDR3 is CASRSPTSSYNEQFF. The CDR3 DNA sequence: TGTGCCAGCAGGTCGCCTACAAGCTCCTACAATGAGCAGTTCTTC.